Following are 23 T cell receptor beta chains from one sample sequenced in a study of shared clonotypes between healthy human individuals. TCRdb keeps only in-frame clones here, not all; method: immunoSEQ multiplex PCR. The data show about 1.1 million clones, 75% to 80% seen once. Sequencing was performed on memory CD4+ T cells from PBMCs. The subset denotes: CD45RA-negative fraction. The receptors were gathered from a man between 18 and 35 years old in good health. Some clones in this sample may be carry-over from other donors' samples.

The chain uses TRBV29-1 and TRBJ1-2, with D uncertain. V lost 3 bases to trimming and J lost 4 bases, with 12 bases between them. Looked up from germline, CDR1 is SQVTM and CDR2 is ANQGSEA. The CDR3 length is 13 residues. Written as DNA, the CDR3 is TGCAGCGTTGAGCAGGTCCTGGTCTATGGCTACACCTTC. Translating gives CSVEQVLVYGYTF.

Turning to this clone: One base away lies a much larger clone, so this may be a sequencing read error. In the same sample, other DNA sequences code for this CDR3. This chain joins TRBV5-1 and TRBJ1-4, with TRBD1 as a possible D gene (6 bases). Trimming cost V 0 bases and J 2 bases, with 8 bases left between them. The CDR3 is made up of 15 amino acids. Germline CDR1 reads SGHRS; CDR2 reads YFSETQ. The CDR3 nucleotides read TGCGCCAGCAGCTTGGGACAGGCGACTAATGAAAAACTGTTTTTT. Residues: CASSLGQATNEKLFF.

This chain joins TRBV2 and TRBJ1-1, with a tentative D call TRBD1 (5 bases). The CDR3 is 12 residues long. V was trimmed by 11 bases and J by 1 base, leaving 11 bases between them. Germline CDR1 reads SNHLY; CDR2 reads FYNNEI. The CDR3 DNA sequence: TGTGCCGCCGGGCAGGGGAACACTGAAGCTTTCTTT. It encodes CAAGQGNTEAFF.

The rearrangement joins TRBV5-1 to TRBJ2-7; TRBD2 agrees at 7 bases. Germline V gene sequence: CDR1 SGHRS, CDR2 YFSETQ. Germline trimming cut 0 bases from V and 3 bases from J; bases unmatched to any gene: 6. The CDR3 totals 15 residues. The CDR3 sequence is CASSLAAGEDYEQYF. In nucleotides, the CDR3 is TGCGCCAGCAGCTTGGCGGCGGGAGAGGACTACGAGCAGTACTTC.

In this sample, this clone turned up once. This could be a read error, since a much larger clone is one nucleotide away. The V gene is TRBV2, the J gene TRBJ1-2; 11 positions match TRBD1. Germline V gene sequence: CDR1 SNHLY, CDR2 FYNNEI. The length of the CDR3 is 17 residues. This CDR3 is CASSEFGTGGSSYGYAF. CDR3 bases: TGTGCCAGCAGTGAGTTTGGGACAGGGGGATCGAGTTATGGCTACGCCTTC.

The rearrangement joins TRBV18 to TRBJ1-1, with no clear D. The CDR3 runs to 15 residues. V shed 5 bases and J shed 1 base, with 14 bases lying between them. Germline V gives CDR1 KGHSH, CDR2 LQKENI. CDR3 DNA sequence: TGTGCCAGCTCATCAGACACTGCTTGGAACACTGAAGCTTTCTTT. It yields the protein CASSSDTAWNTEAFF. The full variable domain, completed using reference TRBV18 and TRBJ1-1, is NAGVMQNPRHLVRRRGQEARLRCSPMKGHSHVYWYRQLPEEGLKFMVYLQKENIIDESGMPKERFSAEFPKEGPSILRIQQVVRGDSAAYFCASSSDTAWNTEAFFGQGTRLTVV.

This chain links TRBV19 with TRBJ2-5; D might be TRBD2 (7 bases). Per the germline V gene, CDR1 is LNHDA and CDR2 is SQIVND (reference sequence). V dropped 5 bases and J dropped 1 base, with 17 bases sitting between them. The CDR3 consists of 16 residues. The DNA for the CDR3 is TGTGCCAGTAGTGGGGACTCCCGGGGGGCCCAAGAGACCCAGTACTTC. It encodes CASSGDSRGAQETQYF. Using reference TRBV19 and TRBJ2-5 for the parts outside the CDR3, the full variable domain is DGGITQSPKYLFRKEGQNVTLSCEQNLNHDAMYWYRQDPGQGLRLIYYSQIVNDFQKGDIAEGYSVSREKKESFPLTVTSAQKNPTAFYLCASSGDSRGAQETQYFGPGTRLLVL.

V gene TRBV2 combines with J gene TRBJ2-1; D unclear. CDR3 length: 15 residues. The germline V gene encodes CDR1 SNHLY and CDR2 FYNNEI. The V end lost 8 bases, the J end lost 0 bases, and 14 bases lay between the germline ends. CDR3 protein: CASSTYLSSYNEQFF. Here the CDR3 DNA reads TGTGCCAGCTCTACTTACTTGAGCTCCTACAATGAGCAGTTCTTC.

This clone appeared a few times. This sequence joins TRBV15 and TRBJ1-5; possible D gene TRBD1, 5 bases. The germline CDR1 and CDR2 sequences are LNHNV and YYDKDF (reference sequence). The CDR3 length is 16 residues. Between the trimmed V and J ends, which lost 0 bases and 7 bases, there was a span of 16 bases. CDR3 DNA sequence: TGTGCCACCAGCAGAGAATCAGACAGTGGGAGGCAGCCCCAGCATTTT. Translated, it gives CATSRESDSGRQPQHF.

V and J are TRBV5-6 and TRBJ2-1, with a tentative D call TRBD2 (5 bases). There are 15 residues in the CDR3. CDR1 and CDR2 (germline): SGHDT, YYEEEE. The V end lost 1 base, the J end lost 0 bases, and 8 bases lay between the germline ends. The CDR3 bases are TGTGCCAGCAGCTTGAGGAGGAGCTCCTACAATGAGCAGTTCTTC. Its translation: CASSLRRSSYNEQFF. The variable domain in full, completed from reference TRBV5-6 and TRBJ2-1, reads DAGVTQSPTHLIKTRGQQVTLRCSPKSGHDTVSWYQQALGQGPQFIFQYYEEEERQRGNFPDRFSGHQFPNYSSELNVNALLLGDSALYLCASSLRRSSYNEQFFGPGTRLTVL.

V and J are TRBV4-2 and TRBJ2-4, with 7 bases matching TRBD1. V trimming: 0 bases; J trimming: 0 bases; junction bases outside the gene matches: 11. CDR3 length: 19 amino acids. Germline lookup yields CDR1 LGHNA and CDR2 YNFKEQ. CDR3 sequence (DNA): TGTGCCAGCAGCCAAGAACAGGGGCAGGTTAAGCTAGCCAAAAACATTCAGTACTTC. It encodes CASSQEQGQVKLAKNIQYF.

The table lists this clone with a few counts. A much larger clone lies one base from this, so it may be a read error. The chain has TRBV10-3 and TRBJ1-2; D remains ambiguous. CDR1 and CDR2 (germline): ENHRY, SYGVKD. V shed 2 bases and J shed 5 bases, with 6 bases lying between them. The CDR3 has 12 amino acids. The CDR3 DNA sequence: TGTGCCATCAGTGAGACGGATTATGGCTACACCTTC. This encodes CAISETDYGYTF.

The rearrangement uses TRBV11-3 and TRBJ2-1, with 10 bases that match TRBD2. The CDR3 has 17 residues. After removal of 4 bases from V and 2 bases from J, the junction contained 8 bases not matched to a gene. CDR1 and CDR2 from the germline V gene are SGHNT and YENEEA. The CDR3 here is CASSYQTSGFPYNEQFF. In nucleotides, the CDR3 is TGTGCCAGCAGCTATCAGACTAGCGGGTTTCCCTACAATGAGCAGTTCTTC.

This clone was counted only a few times. This chain uses TRBV18 with TRBJ1-1, with TRBD1 as a possible D gene (5 bases). This CDR3 has 13 amino acids. With 3 bases removed from V and 4 bases from J, the gap between germline ends came to 9 bases. The germline gives CDR1 KGHSH, CDR2 LQKENI. The CDR3 here is CASSPTASTEAFF. The CDR3 DNA follows: TGTGCCAGCTCACCGACAGCTAGCACTGAAGCTTTCTTT.

About this clone: This may be a read error: a much more frequent sequence differs by one nucleotide. In DNA form, the CDR3 reads TGTGCCAGCAGCTTAAGGGGGGACACTGAAGCTTTCTTT. Translated, it gives CASSLRGDTEAFF. The chain is built from TRBV7-9 and TRBJ1-1; a possible D gene is TRBD1 (6 bases). Germline loops: CDR1 SEHNR, CDR2 FQNEAQ (reference sequence). Deletions cut 2 bases from V and 3 bases from J, with 7 bases between. CDR3 length: 13 residues.

The chain recombines TRBV28 with TRBJ2-7; maybe TRBD1 (6 bases). This CDR3 has 15 amino acids. Germline CDR1 and CDR2: MDHEN and SYDVKM. V dropped 5 bases and J dropped 1 base, with 15 bases sitting between them. The CDR3 loop reads CASSQTGTLSYEQYF. DNA of the CDR3: TGTGCCAGCAGTCAAACCGGGACACTTTCCTACGAGCAGTACTTC.

The V call is TRBV28, the J call TRBJ1-5; TRBD1 aligns across 8 bases. CDR3 length: 14 residues. Trimming took 8 bases from V and 1 from J; bases not matched to a gene: 4. Germline V gene lookup returns CDR1 MDHEN and CDR2 SYDVKM. The CDR3 sequence is CASLQGASNQPQHF. CDR3 in DNA: TGTGCCAGCCTTCAGGGGGCGAGCAATCAGCCCCAGCATTTT.

To note about this clone: This sample includes further DNA sequences coding for the same CDR3. The CDR3 sequence is CASSVGAGMNTEAFF. CDR3 coding DNA: TGTGCCAGCAGCGTAGGGGCGGGGATGAACACTGAAGCTTTCTTT. The genes are TRBV9 and TRBJ1-1; D remains ambiguous. Trimming took 0 bases from V and 0 from J, leaving 9 bases between them. The length of the CDR3 is 15 residues. Germline assignment: CDR1 SGDLS and CDR2 YYNGEE.

The chain employs TRBV5-1 and TRBJ1-2; no clear D. CDR1 and CDR2 (germline): SGHRS, YFSETQ. The CDR3 consists of 18 residues. Deletions cut 0 bases from V and 5 bases from J, with 23 bases between. The CDR3 DNA follows: TGCGCCAGCAGCTTGGCCACGACGCTCCTGGCGGTGGGATATGGCTACACCTTC. This translates into CASSLATTLLAVGYGYTF.

Here the CDR3 reads CASSQALSASRVGYTF. In DNA, the CDR3 is TGCGCCAGCAGCCAAGCTCTTTCGGCCTCCAGGGTAGGCTACACCTTC. The chain employs TRBV4-3 and TRBJ1-2; TRBD1 might be the D (5 bases). Germline values: CDR1 LGHNA, CDR2 YSLEER. The CDR3 runs 16 residues. V lost 1 base to trimming and J lost 8 bases, with 20 bases between them.

This clone was seen repeatedly, ten times or more. The rearrangement links TRBV27 to TRBJ2-2; the D is unclear. The CDR3 runs to 13 residues. Trimming left V 3 bases short and J 4 bases short, with 6 bases between. Germline V CDR1 and CDR2: MNHEY, SMNVEV (reference sequence). CDR3 sequence: CASSFDFTGELFF. DNA for the CDR3: TGTGCCAGCAGTTTCGATTTCACCGGGGAGCTGTTTTTT.

Here the CDR3 DNA reads TGTGCCAGCAGCTTAGGACAGCTTCGGGACACTGAAGCTTTCTTT. Amino acids: CASSLGQLRDTEAFF. The chain combines TRBV7-6 with TRBJ1-1, with D maybe TRBD1 (5 bases). CDR1 SGHVS and CDR2 FNYEAQ come from the germline V gene. Deletions cut 1 base from V and 3 bases from J, with 12 bases between. CDR3 length: 15 amino acids. The whole variable domain, remainder taken from reference TRBV7-6 and TRBJ1-1, is GAGVSQSPRYKVTKRGQDVALRCDPISGHVSLYWYRQALGQGPEFLTYFNYEAQQDKSGLPNDRFSAERPEGSISTLTIQRTEQRDSAMYRCASSLGQLRDTEAFFGQGTRLTVV.

V gene TRBV28 combines with J gene TRBJ1-5; no definite D call. V lost 7 bases to trimming and J lost 0 bases, with 4 bases between them. Germline CDR1 and CDR2: MDHEN and SYDVKM. This CDR3 is 12 amino acids long. As DNA, the CDR3 is TGTGCCAGCAAGATTAGCAATCAGCCCCAGCATTTT. Translation: CASKISNQPQHF.